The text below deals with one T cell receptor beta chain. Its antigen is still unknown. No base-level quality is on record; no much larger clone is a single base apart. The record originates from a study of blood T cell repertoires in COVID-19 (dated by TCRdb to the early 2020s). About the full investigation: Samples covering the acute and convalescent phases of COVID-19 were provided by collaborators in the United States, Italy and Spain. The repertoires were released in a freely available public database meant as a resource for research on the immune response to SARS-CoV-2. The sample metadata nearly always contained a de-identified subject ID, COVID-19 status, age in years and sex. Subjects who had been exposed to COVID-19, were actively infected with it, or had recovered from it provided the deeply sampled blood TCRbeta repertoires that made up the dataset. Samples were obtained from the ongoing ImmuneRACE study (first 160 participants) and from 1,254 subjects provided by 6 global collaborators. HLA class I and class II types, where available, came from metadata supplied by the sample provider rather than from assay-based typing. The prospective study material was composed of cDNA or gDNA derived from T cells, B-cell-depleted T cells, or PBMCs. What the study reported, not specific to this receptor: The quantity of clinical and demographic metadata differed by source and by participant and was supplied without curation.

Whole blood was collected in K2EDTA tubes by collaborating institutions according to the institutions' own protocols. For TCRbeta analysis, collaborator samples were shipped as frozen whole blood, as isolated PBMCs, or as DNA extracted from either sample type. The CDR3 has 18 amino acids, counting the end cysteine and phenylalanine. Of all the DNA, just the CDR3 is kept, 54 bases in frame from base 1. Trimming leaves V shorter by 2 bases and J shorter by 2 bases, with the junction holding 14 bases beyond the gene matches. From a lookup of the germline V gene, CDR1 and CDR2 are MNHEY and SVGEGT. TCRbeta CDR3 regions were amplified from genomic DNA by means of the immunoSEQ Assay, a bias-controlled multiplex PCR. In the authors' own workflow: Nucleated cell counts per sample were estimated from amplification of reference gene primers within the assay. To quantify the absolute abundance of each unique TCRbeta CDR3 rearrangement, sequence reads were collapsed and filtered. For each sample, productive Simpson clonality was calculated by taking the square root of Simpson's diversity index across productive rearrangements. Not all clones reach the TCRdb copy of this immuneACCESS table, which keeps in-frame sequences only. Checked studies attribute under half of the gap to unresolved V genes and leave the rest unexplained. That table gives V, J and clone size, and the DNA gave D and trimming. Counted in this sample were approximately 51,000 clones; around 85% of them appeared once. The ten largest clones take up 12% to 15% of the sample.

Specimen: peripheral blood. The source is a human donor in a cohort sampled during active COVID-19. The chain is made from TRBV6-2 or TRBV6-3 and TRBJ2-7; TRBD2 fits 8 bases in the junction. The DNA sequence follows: TGTGCCAGCAGTTACCGGGGACTAGAAGGGGGGCACCCCTACGAGCAGTACTTC. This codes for CASSYRGLEGGHPYEQYF.